These 19 T cell receptor beta chains were sequenced from one sample in a study of shared clonotypes between healthy human individuals. In the naive CD8 group, cells lacked CD45RO and were positively selected for CCR7, so terminally differentiated effector memory CD45RA+ cells were left out. The repertoire was sequenced with immunoSEQ multiplex PCR; TCRdb's copy has only in-frame clones and lacks some. Counted here are some 2,000,000 clones, about 95% occurring once; the ten biggest clones make up around 1.1%. Sequenced: naive CD8+ T cells sorted from blood. These receptors were obtained from a young man in good health.

The gene calls are TRBV7-8 and TRBJ1-6, with D uncertain. This CDR3 has 17 amino acids. V lost 6 bases and J 0 bases, leaving 15 bases between the germline ends. Germline assignment: CDR1 SGHVS and CDR2 FQNEAQ. CDR3 sequence (DNA): TGTGCCAGCAGTTTGGCCGGGCCGAGCTCCTATAATTCACCCCTCCACTTT. Translating it yields CASSLAGPSSYNSPLHF.

This chain links TRBV27 with TRBJ2-7, with TRBD2 identical over 12 bases. This CDR3 comprises 15 residues. Germline V gene sequence: CDR1 MNHEY, CDR2 SMNVEV (reference sequence). J was trimmed by 7 bases and V by 8 bases; bases with no gene match: 12. The CDR3 DNA reads TGTGCCAGCTCTCTAGCGGGAGGGTTATTACGAGAGCAGTACTTC. Amino acid sequence: CASSLAGGLLREQYF.

The chain carries TRBV27 and TRBJ1-2, with 10 bases fitting TRBD1. V shed 6 bases and J 4 bases; nucleotides not matched to a gene: 5. CDR1 is MNHEY and CDR2 is SMNVEV in the germline V gene (reference sequence). This CDR3 has 14 residues. The CDR3 region has the DNA TGTGCCAGCAGCCAGACAGGGGGCGGCTATGGCTACACCTTC. As protein: CASSQTGGGYGYTF.

The chain carries TRBV27 and TRBJ1-6; no definite D call. Germline CDR1 MNHEY, CDR2 SMNVEV (reference sequence). V lost 5 bases and J lost 8, with 19 bases in between. The CDR3 is made up of 16 amino acids. CDR3 amino acids: CASSPPLGWGDSPLHF. CDR3 coding DNA: TGTGCCAGCAGTCCACCTCTAGGGTGGGGAGATTCACCCCTCCACTTT.

The CDR3 reads CASSLEVQTEAFF. The CDR3 DNA follows: TGTGCCAGCAGCTTAGAGGTGCAGACTGAAGCTTTCTTT. The chain couples TRBV7-6 to TRBJ1-1; D remains unclear. The CDR3 sequence is 13 residues long. V lost 1 base to trimming and J lost 5 bases, with 8 bases between them. Germline V gene sequence: CDR1 SGHVS, CDR2 FNYEAQ.

Concerning this clone itself: Other DNA sequences in this sample translate to the same CDR3. This sequence joins TRBV11-2 and TRBJ2-7; D is unresolved. This CDR3 is built from 12 residues. The ends were cut back, 2 bases at V and 2 bases at J, with 4 bases in the middle. CDR1 SGHAT and CDR2 FQNNGV come from the germline V gene. The chain's CDR3 is CASSLLTYEQYF. The CDR3 nucleotides read TGTGCCAGCAGCTTACTGACCTACGAGCAGTACTTC.

V usage is TRBV6-1 and J usage is TRBJ2-1; D not resolved. The CDR3 is made up of 15 amino acids. The V end was cut by 1 base, the J end by 2 bases, with 9 bases between. CDR1 MNHNS and CDR2 SASEGT come from the germline V gene. CDR3 loop: CASSEEQDPYNEQFF. The CDR3 DNA is TGTGCCAGCAGTGAAGAGCAGGATCCCTACAATGAGCAGTTCTTC.

The V call is TRBV10-1, the J call TRBJ2-1, with D maybe TRBD2 (6 bases). V was shortened by 5 bases and J by 6 bases, with 17 bases between the two germline ends. Germline-derived CDR1 and CDR2 are WNHNN and SYGVQD (reference sequence). The CDR3 runs 15 residues. The CDR3: CASSPWGEDPNEQFF. The DNA for the CDR3 is TGCGCCAGCAGTCCCTGGGGGGAAGACCCCAATGAGCAGTTCTTC.

J is TRBJ2-1 and V is TRBV30; TRBD2 aligns across 7 bases. Trimming at V came to 2 bases and at J to 8 bases, leaving 6 bases not matched to a gene. Germline-derived CDR1 and CDR2 are GTSNPN and SVGIG (reference sequence). The CDR3 consists of 13 residues. CDR3 nucleotides: TGTGCCTGGAGTTCGTGGGAGGGCTATGAGCAGTTCTTC. Translated: CAWSSWEGYEQFF.

A word on this clone: A much larger clone differs by one base, so this may be a read error. This sample includes further DNA sequences coding for the same CDR3. The chain is built from TRBV7-9 and TRBJ2-3; D remains unclear. V was shortened by 1 base and J by 4 bases, with 3 bases between the two germline ends. The CDR3 spans 12 residues. The germline gives CDR1 SEHNR, CDR2 FQNEAQ (reference sequence). In nucleotides, the CDR3 is TGTGCCAGCAGCTTAGAGGCAGATACGCAGTATTTT. This sequence encodes CASSLEADTQYF.

The chain links TRBV7-9 to TRBJ1-5, with unresolved D. This CDR3 contains 18 residues. V gave up 3 bases and J gave up 0 bases, with 18 bases separating them. Germline values: CDR1 SEHNR, CDR2 FQNEAQ (reference sequence). The chain's CDR3 is CASSFSTGPEPSNQPQHF. The CDR3, as DNA: TGTGCCAGCAGCTTCTCGACTGGCCCCGAGCCTAGCAATCAGCCCCAGCATTTT.

Comments on this clone: Other DNA sequences in this sample translate to the same CDR3. The chain couples TRBV9 to TRBJ2-5, with a weak D call TRBD2 (5 bases). Germline V CDR1 and CDR2: SGDLS, YYNGEE. Trimming removed 0 bases at V and 1 base at J, with 7 bases between. This CDR3 spans 14 amino acids. The CDR3 here is CASSVDSGQETQYF. In nucleotides, the CDR3 is TGTGCCAGCAGCGTAGACAGCGGCCAAGAGACCCAGTACTTC.

To note about this clone: This specimen includes other DNA sequences encoding the same CDR3. The rearrangement links TRBV6-1 to TRBJ2-1; 9 nucleotides agree with TRBD2. Germline V gene lookup returns CDR1 MNHNS and CDR2 SASEGT. Trimming cost V 1 base and J 4 bases; bases outside gene matches: 2. The CDR3 sequence is 15 residues long. The CDR3 region has the DNA TGTGCCAGCAGTGAAGGTCTAGCGGGGTACAATGAGCAGTTCTTC. It yields the protein CASSEGLAGYNEQFF.

The V and J genes are TRBV9 and TRBJ2-7; D may correspond to TRBD1 or TRBD2 (5 bases each). Germline V gives CDR1 SGDLS, CDR2 YYNGEE. The CDR3 extends over 14 amino acids. The V and J ends lost 0 bases and 7 bases respectively, with 14 bases between them. The CDR3 DNA sequence: TGTGCCAGCAGCGTAGGAGGGGCAACGAGGGAGCAGTACTTC. This sequence encodes CASSVGGATREQYF.

V is TRBV5-6 and J is TRBJ1-1, with 7 bases identical to TRBD1. The CDR3 extends over 14 amino acids. Germline V lookup: CDR1 SGHDT, CDR2 YYEEEE. V shed 3 bases, J shed 0 bases, and the junction held 2 bases outside the gene matches. CDR3 amino acids: CASSWDSLNTEAFF. DNA of the CDR3: TGTGCCAGCAGCTGGGACAGTCTGAACACTGAAGCTTTCTTT.

The rearrangement links TRBV29-1 to TRBJ1-1; D unresolved. Deletions cut 6 bases from V and 0 bases from J, with 8 bases between. The germline gives CDR1 SQVTM, CDR2 ANQGSEA. CDR3 size: 12 residues. In nucleotides, the CDR3 is TGCAGCGTCTCCGAGTTGAACACTGAAGCTTTCTTT. It translates to CSVSELNTEAFF.

The chain couples TRBV7-2 to TRBJ2-3, with 8 nucleotides matching TRBD2. The J segment lost 2 bases and the V segment lost 0 bases, leaving 4 bases of the junction unmatched. The CDR3 runs 16 residues. CDR1 and CDR2 (germline): SGHTA, FQGNSA. CDR3 in amino acids: CASSLAELAATDTQYF. DNA for the CDR3: TGTGCCAGCAGCTTAGCGGAACTAGCGGCCACAGATACGCAGTATTTT.

For the CDR3, the DNA is TGTGCCAGTAGTTTACAGGGGACGGCCGAGCAGTACTTC. This sequence encodes CASSLQGTAEQYF. The chain employs TRBV19 and TRBJ2-7, with 7 bases that match TRBD1. The V gene end was trimmed by 5 bases and the J gene end by 6 bases; junction bases not matched to a gene: 7. The CDR3 loop spans 13 amino acids. Germline V CDR1 and CDR2: LNHDA, SQIVND (reference sequence).

The chain carries TRBV2 and TRBJ1-6; 7 nucleotides line up with TRBD1. Trimming at V came to 6 bases and at J to 6 bases, leaving 8 bases not matched to a gene. Per germline, CDR1 SNHLY and CDR2 FYNNEI. This CDR3 contains 15 residues. The CDR3 DNA reads as TGTGCCAGCAGGGATACAGGGGTAGGTAATTCACCCCTCCACTTT. As protein: CASRDTGVGNSPLHF.